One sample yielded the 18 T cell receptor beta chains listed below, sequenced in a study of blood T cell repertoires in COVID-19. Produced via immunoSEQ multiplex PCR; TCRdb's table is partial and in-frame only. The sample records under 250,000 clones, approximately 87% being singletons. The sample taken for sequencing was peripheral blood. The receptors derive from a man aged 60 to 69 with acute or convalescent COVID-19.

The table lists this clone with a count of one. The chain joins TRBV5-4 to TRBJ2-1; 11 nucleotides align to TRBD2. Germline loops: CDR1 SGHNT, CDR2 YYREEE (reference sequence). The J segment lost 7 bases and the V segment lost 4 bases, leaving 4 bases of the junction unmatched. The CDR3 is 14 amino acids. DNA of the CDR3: TGTGCCAGCAGCACCCGGACTAGCGGGAATGAGCAGTTCTTC. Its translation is CASSTRTSGNEQFF.

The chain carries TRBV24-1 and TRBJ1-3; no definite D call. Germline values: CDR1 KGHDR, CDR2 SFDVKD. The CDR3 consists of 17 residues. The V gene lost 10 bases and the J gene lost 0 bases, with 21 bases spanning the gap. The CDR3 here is CATQHPRMVSSGNTIYF. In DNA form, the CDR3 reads TGTGCCACACAACACCCCAGGATGGTCAGCTCTGGAAACACCATATATTTT.

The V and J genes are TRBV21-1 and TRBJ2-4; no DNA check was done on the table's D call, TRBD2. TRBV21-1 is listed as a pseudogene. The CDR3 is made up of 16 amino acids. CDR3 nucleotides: TGTGCCAGCAGCTTTCGAGCGGAGCTAGCCAAAAACATTCAGTACTTC. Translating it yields CASSFRAELAKNIQYF.

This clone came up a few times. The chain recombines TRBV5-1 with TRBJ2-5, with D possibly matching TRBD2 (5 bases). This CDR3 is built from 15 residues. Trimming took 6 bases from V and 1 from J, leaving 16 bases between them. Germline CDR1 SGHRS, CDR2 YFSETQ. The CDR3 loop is CASNGGQKLQETQYF. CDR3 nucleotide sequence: TGCGCCAGCAACGGCGGGCAGAAACTCCAAGAGACCCAGTACTTC.

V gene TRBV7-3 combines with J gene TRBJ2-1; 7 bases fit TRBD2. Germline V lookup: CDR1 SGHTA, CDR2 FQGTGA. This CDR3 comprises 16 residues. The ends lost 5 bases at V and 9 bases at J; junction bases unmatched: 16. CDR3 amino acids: CASSPLGGSPWGEQFF. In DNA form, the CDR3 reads TGTGCCAGCAGCCCGCTCGGCGGGAGTCCTTGGGGTGAGCAGTTCTTC. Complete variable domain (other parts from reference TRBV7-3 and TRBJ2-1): GAGVSQTPSNKVTEKGKYVELRCDPISGHTALYWYRQSLGQGPEFLIYFQGTGAADDSGLPNDRFFAVRPEGSVSTLKIQRTERGDSAVYLCASSPLGGSPWGEQFFGPGTRLTVL.

For the CDR3, the DNA is TGTGCCAGCAGTCATGGACAGGTCTACTACAATGAGCAGTTCTTC. It is translated as CASSHGQVYYNEQFF. This sequence joins TRBV7-9 and TRBJ2-1, with 7 nucleotides matching TRBD1. Germline trimming cut 6 bases from V and 3 bases from J; bases unmatched to any gene: 8. CDR1 is SEHNR and CDR2 is FQNEAQ in the germline V gene (reference sequence). This CDR3 is 15 amino acids long.

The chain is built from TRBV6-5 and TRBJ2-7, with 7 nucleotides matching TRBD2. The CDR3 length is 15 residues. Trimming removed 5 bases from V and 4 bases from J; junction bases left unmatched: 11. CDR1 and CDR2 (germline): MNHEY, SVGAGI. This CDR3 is CASSRSRLREYEQYF. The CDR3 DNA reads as TGTGCCAGCAGTCGGTCTCGATTGCGGGAGTACGAGCAGTACTTC.

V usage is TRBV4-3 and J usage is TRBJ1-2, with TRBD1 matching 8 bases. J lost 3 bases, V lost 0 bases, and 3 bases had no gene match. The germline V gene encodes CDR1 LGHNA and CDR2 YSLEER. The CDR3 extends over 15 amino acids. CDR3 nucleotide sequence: TGCGCCAGCAGCCAAGATCAGGGGGCGGACTATGGCTACACCTTC. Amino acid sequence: CASSQDQGADYGYTF.

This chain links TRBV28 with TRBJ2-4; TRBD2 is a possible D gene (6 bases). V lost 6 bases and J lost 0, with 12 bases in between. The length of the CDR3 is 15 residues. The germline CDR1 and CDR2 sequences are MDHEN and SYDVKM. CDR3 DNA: TGTGCCAGCAGCACAGGCGGGGTAGCCAAAAACATTCAGTACTTC. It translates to CASSTGGVAKNIQYF.

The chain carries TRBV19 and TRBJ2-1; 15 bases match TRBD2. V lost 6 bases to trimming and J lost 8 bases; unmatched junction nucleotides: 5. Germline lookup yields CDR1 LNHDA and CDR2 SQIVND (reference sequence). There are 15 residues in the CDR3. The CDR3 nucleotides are TGTGCCAGTAGGAGGACTAGCGGGAGGGCCCATGAGCAGTTCTTC. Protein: CASRRTSGRAHEQFF. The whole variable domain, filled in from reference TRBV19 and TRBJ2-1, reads DGGITQSPKYLFRKEGQNVTLSCEQNLNHDAMYWYRQDPGQGLRLIYYSQIVNDFQKGDIAEGYSVSREKKESFPLTVTSAQKNPTAFYLCASRRTSGRAHEQFFGPGTRLTVL.

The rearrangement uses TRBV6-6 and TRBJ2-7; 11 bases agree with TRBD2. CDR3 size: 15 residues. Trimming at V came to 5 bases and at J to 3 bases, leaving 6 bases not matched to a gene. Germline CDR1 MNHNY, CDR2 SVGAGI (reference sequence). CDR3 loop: CASSGPGTSGYEQYF. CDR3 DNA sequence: TGTGCCAGCAGTGGTCCCGGGACTAGCGGCTACGAGCAGTACTTC.

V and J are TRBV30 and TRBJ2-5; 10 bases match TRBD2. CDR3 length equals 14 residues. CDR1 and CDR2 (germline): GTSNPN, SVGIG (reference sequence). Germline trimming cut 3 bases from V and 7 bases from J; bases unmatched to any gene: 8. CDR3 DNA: TGTGCCTGGAGCTCTACTAGCGGGGTAATGACCCAGTACTTC. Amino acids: CAWSSTSGVMTQYF.

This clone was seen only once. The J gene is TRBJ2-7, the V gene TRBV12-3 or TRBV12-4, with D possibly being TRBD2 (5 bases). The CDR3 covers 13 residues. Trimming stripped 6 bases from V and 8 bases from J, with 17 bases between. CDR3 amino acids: CASSPGLMAKQYF. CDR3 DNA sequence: TGTGCCAGCAGCCCGGGGTTAATGGCCAAGCAGTACTTC.

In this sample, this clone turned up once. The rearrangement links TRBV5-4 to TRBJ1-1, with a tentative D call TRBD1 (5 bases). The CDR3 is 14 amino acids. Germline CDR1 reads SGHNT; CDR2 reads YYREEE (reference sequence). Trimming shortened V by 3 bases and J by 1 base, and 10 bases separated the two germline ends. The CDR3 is CASSSIGQNTEAFF. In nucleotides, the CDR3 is TGTGCCAGCAGCTCAATCGGACAGAACACTGAAGCTTTCTTT. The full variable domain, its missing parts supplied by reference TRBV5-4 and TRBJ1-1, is ETGVTQSPTHLIKTRGQQVTLRCSSQSGHNTVSWYQQALGQGPQFIFQYYREEENGRGNFPPRFSGLQFPNYSSELNVNALELDDSALYLCASSSIGQNTEAFFGQGTRLTVV.

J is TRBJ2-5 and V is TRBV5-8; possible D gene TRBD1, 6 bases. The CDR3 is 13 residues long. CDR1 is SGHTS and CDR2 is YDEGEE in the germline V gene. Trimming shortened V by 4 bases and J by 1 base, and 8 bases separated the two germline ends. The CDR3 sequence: CASSIRGQETQYF. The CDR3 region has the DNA TGTGCCAGCAGCATCAGGGGCCAAGAGACCCAGTACTTC.

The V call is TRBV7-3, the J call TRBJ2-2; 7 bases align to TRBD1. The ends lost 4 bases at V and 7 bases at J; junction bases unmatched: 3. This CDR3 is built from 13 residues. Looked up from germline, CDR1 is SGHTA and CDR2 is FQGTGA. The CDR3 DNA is TGTGCCAGCAGCTCGACAGGGCTCGGGGAGCTGTTTTTT. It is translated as CASSSTGLGELFF.

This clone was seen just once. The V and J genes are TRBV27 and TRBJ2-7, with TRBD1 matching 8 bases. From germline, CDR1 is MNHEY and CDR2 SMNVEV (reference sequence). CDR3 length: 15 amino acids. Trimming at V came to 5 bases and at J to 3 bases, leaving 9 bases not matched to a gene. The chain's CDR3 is CASSPHRTGYYEQYF. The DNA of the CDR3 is TGTGCCAGCAGTCCCCACCGGACAGGGTACTACGAGCAGTACTTC.

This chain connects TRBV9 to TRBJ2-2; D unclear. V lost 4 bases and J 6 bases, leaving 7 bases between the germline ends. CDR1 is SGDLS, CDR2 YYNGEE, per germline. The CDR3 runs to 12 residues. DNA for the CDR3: TGTGCCAGCAGCACTAACGCCGGGGAGCTGTTTTTT. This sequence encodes CASSTNAGELFF.